This TCR beta chain emerged from a study of Graves' ophthalmopathy and Graves' hyperthyroidism. Amplifying from RNA transcripts, the study obtained TCR beta CDR3 regions. Following a first-round RT-PCR that used HTBI primers, a second-round multiplex PCR was carried out. TCRdb processed the multiplex PCR reads anew with MiXCR; each CDR3 protein has one entry. The data hold over 500,000 distinct CDR3 sequences, with around a fifth observed a single time. With 0 bases clipped from V and 5 bases from J, the junction kept 0 bases outside the gene matches. This CDR3 is 15 amino acids long. CDR1 and CDR2 (germline): LGHNA, YNFKEQ. Absence of ophthalmopathy within 18 months of follow-up defined stable hyperthyroidism.

V gene TRBV4-2 combines with J gene TRBJ2-2; 10 bases match TRBD2. The sequenced sample was peripheral blood. This sequence was found in a woman between 18 and 30 years old with stable Graves' hyperthyroidism. Some clones in this sample may be carry-over from other donors' samples. The chain's CDR3 is CASSQELAGTGELFF. DNA for the CDR3: TGTGCCAGCAGCCAAGAACTAGCGGGAACCGGGGAGCTGTTTTTT.